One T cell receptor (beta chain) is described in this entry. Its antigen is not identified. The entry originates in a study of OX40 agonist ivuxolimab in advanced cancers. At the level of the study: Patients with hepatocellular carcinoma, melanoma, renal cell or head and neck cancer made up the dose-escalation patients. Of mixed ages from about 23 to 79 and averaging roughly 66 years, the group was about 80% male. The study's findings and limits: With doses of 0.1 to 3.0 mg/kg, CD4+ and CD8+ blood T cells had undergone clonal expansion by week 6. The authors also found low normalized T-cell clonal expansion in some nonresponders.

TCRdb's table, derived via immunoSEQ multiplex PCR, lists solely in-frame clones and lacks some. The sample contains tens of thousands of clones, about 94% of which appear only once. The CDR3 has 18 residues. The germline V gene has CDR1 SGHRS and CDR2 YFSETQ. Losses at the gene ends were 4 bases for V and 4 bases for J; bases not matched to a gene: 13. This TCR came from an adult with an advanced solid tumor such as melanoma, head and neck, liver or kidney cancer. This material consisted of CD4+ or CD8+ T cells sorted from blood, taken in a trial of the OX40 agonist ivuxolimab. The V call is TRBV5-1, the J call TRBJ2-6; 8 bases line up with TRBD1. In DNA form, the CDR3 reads TGCGCCAGCAGCCATGGGACAGGCCGGAGGATGGGGGCCAACGTCCTGACTTTC. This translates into CASSHGTGRRMGANVLTF.